This passage covers 14 T cell receptor beta chains from one sample sequenced in a study of blood T cells in healthy people across ages. A second about 7 to 11 cycle PCR used barcoded and J-beta primers. TCRdb called the 5' RACE reads again in MiXCR, with one record for every CDR3 protein. In the table there are 550,000 to 750,000 distinct CDR3 sequences, approximately 21% of which are singletons. Sequencing was done on a sample of blood. These receptors were collected from a man between 65 and 80 years old in good health.

This clonotype was picked up many times. This chain uses TRBV20-1 with TRBJ2-5, with D possibly being TRBD2 (6 bases). The CDR3 extends over 13 amino acids. Germline CDR1 and CDR2: DFQATT and SNEGSKA (reference sequence). Trimming removed 6 bases at V and 5 bases at J, with 16 bases between. The CDR3 bases are TGCAGTGCCCCCCCCCTAGCGCGGGAGACCCAGTACTTC. Protein sequence: CSAPPLARETQYF.

V gene TRBV6-6 combines with J gene TRBJ2-7; D is tentatively TRBD1 or TRBD2 (5 bases each). Germline V gene data show CDR1 as MNHNY and CDR2 as SVGAGI (reference sequence). V was shortened by 5 bases and J by 3 bases, with 17 bases between the two germline ends. The CDR3 totals 15 residues. The CDR3 sequence is CASSGDPPLLYEQYF. The CDR3 nucleotides are TGTGCCAGCAGTGGGGACCCCCCTCTTCTCTACGAGCAGTACTTC.

The chain is built from TRBV11-2 and TRBJ2-2; 9 bases are shared with TRBD1. The trim removed 5 bases at V and 3 bases at J, leaving 4 bases unmatched. This CDR3 has 15 amino acids. Looked up from germline, CDR1 is SGHAT and CDR2 is FQNNGV. The CDR3, as DNA: TGTGCCAGCAGCCCGCGGACAGGGGACACCGGGGAGCTGTTTTTT. It is translated as CASSPRTGDTGELFF. Looking up the rest from reference TRBV11-2 and TRBJ2-2 gives the full variable domain: EAGVAQSPRYKIIEKRQSVAFWCNPISGHATLYWYQQILGQGPKLLIQFQNNGVVDDSQLPKDRFSAERLKGVDSTLKIQPAKLEDSAVYLCASSPRTGDTGELFFGEGSRLTVL.

This chain joins TRBV5-6 and TRBJ2-6, with 8 bases aligning to TRBD1. The V and J ends lost 4 bases and 1 base, in that order; junction bases with no gene match: 7. The CDR3 loop spans 17 amino acids. The V gene's germline CDR1 is SGHDT and CDR2 YYEEEE. DNA of the CDR3: TGTGCCAGCAGCCCACCCTGGACAGGGTCTGGGGCCAACGTCCTGACTTTC. As protein: CASSPPWTGSGANVLTF.

The rearrangement joins TRBV20-1 to TRBJ2-5; perhaps TRBD2 as D (6 bases). The J call may be in error: the DNA end matches TRBJ2-1 better. This CDR3 is built from 16 residues. The germline V gene has CDR1 DFQATT and CDR2 SNEGSKA (reference sequence). CDR3 coding DNA: TGCAGTGCTAGAGATCGGGTGCAATTCAGGGCGGGGGAGCAGTTCTTC. This gives the protein CSARDRVQFRAGEQFF.

CDR3 in DNA: TGTGCCAGCAGTCCCTACCTCGGGGACAGGTCGGGCTACACCTTC. Translated: CASSPYLGDRSGYTF. This chain connects TRBV2 to TRBJ1-2; 8 bases line up with TRBD1. Germline CDR1 SNHLY, CDR2 FYNNEI. V lost 5 bases, J lost 8 bases, and 13 bases stayed unmatched. This CDR3 comprises 15 residues.

This clonotype was found many times. Its ends do not fully match the called genes, so a read error is possible. The chain uses TRBV2 and TRBJ2-1; D is uncertain. CDR1 SNHLY and CDR2 FYNNEI come from the germline V gene. CDR3 length: 12 residues. The CDR3 loop reads CASMNSHNEQFF. In DNA, the CDR3 is TGTGCCAGCATGAACTCCCACAATGAGCAGTTCTTC.

This clonotype was observed at least ten times. The rearrangement links TRBV5-6 to TRBJ1-4; 12 nucleotides agree with TRBD1. The CDR3 covers 16 residues. V trimming: 4 bases; J trimming: 6 bases; junction bases outside the gene matches: 7. Germline CDR1 reads SGHDT; CDR2 reads YYEEEE. CDR3 bases: TGTGCCAGCAGCACCGGGACAGGGGGCCGGGATGAAAAACTGTTTTTT. Amino acids: CASSTGTGGRDEKLFF.

V gene TRBV7-2 combines with J gene TRBJ1-2, with D perhaps TRBD1 (6 bases). Germline lookup yields CDR1 SGHTA and CDR2 FQGNSA. CDR3 length equals 16 residues. V lost 1 base to trimming and J lost 5 bases, with 17 bases between them. CDR3 protein: CASSLEFDRTTYGYTF. For the CDR3, the DNA is TGTGCCAGCAGCTTAGAGTTCGACAGGACGACTTATGGCTACACCTTC.

The table lists this clonotype with a few counts. This chain connects TRBV20-1 to TRBJ2-7; D is perhaps TRBD2 (5 bases). The V and J ends lost 1 base and 0 bases respectively, with 10 bases between them. CDR3 size: 14 residues. From germline, CDR1 is DFQATT and CDR2 SNEGSKA (reference sequence). The CDR3: CSARGSDNSYEQYF. The DNA for the CDR3 is TGCAGTGCTAGAGGTAGCGATAACTCCTACGAGCAGTACTTC.

This clonotype was detected only a few times. This chain joins TRBV5-1 and TRBJ2-7; D remains unclear. The germline V gene encodes CDR1 SGHRS and CDR2 YFSETQ. This CDR3 region has 13 residues. Trimming took off 3 bases at V and 2 bases at J, with 9 bases between the two ends. CDR3 residues: CASSSGSPYEQYF. The CDR3 region has the DNA TGCGCCAGCAGCTCCGGGTCCCCCTACGAGCAGTACTTC. Together with reference TRBV5-1 and TRBJ2-7, the CDR3 gives the full variable domain: KAGVTQTPRYLIKTRGQQVTLSCSPISGHRSVSWYQQTPGQGLQFLFEYFSETQRNKGNFPGRFSGRQFSNSRSEMNVSTLELGDSALYLCASSSGSPYEQYFGPGTRLTVT.

The genes are TRBV6-2 or TRBV6-3 and TRBJ2-5; tentatively, D is TRBD1 (6 bases). Germline assignment: CDR1 MNHEY and CDR2 SVGEGT. The CDR3 is made up of 15 amino acids. The V and J ends lost 2 bases and 7 bases respectively, with 17 bases between them. For the CDR3, the DNA is TGTGCCAGCAGTTACGGGCAGGGGCCAAGTGTGACCCAGTACTTC. This sequence encodes CASSYGQGPSVTQYF.

The V and J genes are TRBV20-1 and TRBJ2-7; tentative D call: TRBD2 (7 bases). The CDR3 has 13 amino acids. The germline V gene has CDR1 DFQATT and CDR2 SNEGSKA (reference sequence). Trimming left V 4 bases short and J 3 bases short, with 13 bases between. The CDR3 region is CSATGGYDYEQYF. DNA for the CDR3: TGCAGTGCTACGGGGGGCTATGACTACGAGCAGTACTTC.

In this sample, this clonotype turned up a few times. This CDR3 reads CASSQDTGTRIVTGELFF. DNA of the CDR3: TGCGCCAGCAGCCAAGATACCGGGACTAGAATCGTTACCGGGGAGCTGTTTTTT. The V call is TRBV4-3, the J call TRBJ2-2; 8 bases line up with TRBD2. CDR1 is LGHNA, CDR2 YSLEER, per germline. This CDR3 region has 18 residues. V shed 0 bases and J 5 bases; nucleotides not matched to a gene: 11.